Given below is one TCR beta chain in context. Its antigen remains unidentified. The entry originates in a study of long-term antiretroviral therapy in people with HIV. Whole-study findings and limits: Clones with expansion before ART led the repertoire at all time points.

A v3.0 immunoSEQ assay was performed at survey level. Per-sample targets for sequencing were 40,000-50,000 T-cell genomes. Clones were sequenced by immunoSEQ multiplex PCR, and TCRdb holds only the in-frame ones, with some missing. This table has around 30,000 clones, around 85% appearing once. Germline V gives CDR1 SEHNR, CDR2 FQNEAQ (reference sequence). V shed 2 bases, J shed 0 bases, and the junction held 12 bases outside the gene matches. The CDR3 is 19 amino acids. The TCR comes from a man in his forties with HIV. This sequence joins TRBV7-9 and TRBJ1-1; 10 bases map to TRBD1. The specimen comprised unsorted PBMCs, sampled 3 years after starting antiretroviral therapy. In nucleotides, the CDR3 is TGTGCCAGCAGCTTACACCGGGACAGGGGTCCGCGCATGAACACTGAAGCTTTCTTT. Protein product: CASSLHRDRGPRMNTEAFF.